This T cell receptor beta chain was observed in a study of response to subunit inactivated influenza vaccine. Study outcomes and limitations: That few new T cells are recruited by each seasonal influenza vaccination was the authors' suggestion.

The sample holds many counts of this clonotype. Its antigen is currently unknown. TCRdb recomputed calls from the RT-PCR reads with MiXCR, one row per CDR3 protein. The repertoire has about 830,000 distinct CDR3 sequences, approximately 17% of them found once; the top ten carry about a tenth. Sequenced material: PBMCs from blood, taken approximately 5 days after vaccination. This TCR was sampled from a man between 45 and 60 years old who received an inactivated influenza vaccine.

In nucleotides, the CDR3 is TGTGCCAGCAGTTTAATGGGGGTCAGGGAAGCTTTCTTT. Protein sequence: CASSLMGVREAFF. This chain joins TRBV28 and TRBJ1-1; D might be TRBD1 (5 bases). This CDR3 contains 13 residues. The V end lost 2 bases, the J end lost 8 bases, and 12 bases lay between the germline ends. The germline CDR1 and CDR2 sequences are MDHEN and SYDVKM.